The 11 T cell receptor beta chains below come from one sample, sequenced in a study of neoadjuvant anti-PD-1 for oral cavity cancer. Clones were read by immunoSEQ multiplex PCR, and TCRdb kept only the in-frame ones, dropping some. Counted here are approximately 21,000 clones, 40% to 45% occurring once; the ten biggest clones make up roughly 37%. Time point given: after neoadjuvant nivolumab, at surgical resection. The sequencing here drew on tumor tissue, taken after nivolumab (anti-PD-1) treatment. The receptors stem from a person between 35 and 79 years old with oral cavity squamous cell carcinoma.

The rearrangement joins TRBV5-1 to TRBJ2-3, with 12 nucleotides matching TRBD1. The V gene end was trimmed by 5 bases and the J gene end by 4 bases; junction bases not matched to a gene: 5. The CDR3 contains 15 residues. Germline loops: CDR1 SGHRS, CDR2 YFSETQ. The DNA of the CDR3 is TGCGCCAGCAGGCCCGGGACAGGGGGCCCAGATACGCAGTATTTT. Its translation is CASRPGTGGPDTQYF. Combining the CDR3 with reference TRBV5-1 and TRBJ2-3 gives the whole variable domain KAGVTQTPRYLIKTRGQQVTLSCSPISGHRSVSWYQQTPGQGLQFLFEYFSETQRNKGNFPGRFSGRQFSNSRSEMNVSTLELGDSALYLCASRPGTGGPDTQYFGPGTRLTVL.

CDR3 DNA sequence: TGTGCCAGCAGCTTAGATTACACTGGACAGGCCTACGAGCAGTACTTC. As protein: CASSLDYTGQAYEQYF. This rearrangement joins TRBV7-6 to TRBJ2-7; 7 bases match TRBD1. Trimming took 1 base from V and 2 from J; bases not matched to a gene: 8. In germline, CDR1 is SGHVS, CDR2 FNYEAQ. This CDR3 is built from 16 residues.

The chain has TRBV5-1 and TRBJ1-2; maybe TRBD1 (6 bases). The CDR3 is made up of 13 amino acids. Germline lookup yields CDR1 SGHRS and CDR2 YFSETQ. V was shortened by 4 bases and J by 7 bases, with 14 bases between the two germline ends. As DNA, the CDR3 is TGCGCCAGCAGCCGACCGGGGGGCACTGGCTACACCTTC. It is translated as CASSRPGGTGYTF. Together with reference TRBV5-1 and TRBJ1-2, the CDR3 gives the full variable domain: KAGVTQTPRYLIKTRGQQVTLSCSPISGHRSVSWYQQTPGQGLQFLFEYFSETQRNKGNFPGRFSGRQFSNSRSEMNVSTLELGDSALYLCASSRPGGTGYTFGSGTRLTVV.

Only a few counts were recorded for this clone. CDR3 in amino acids: CAISRTGNTEAFF. For the CDR3, the DNA is TGTGCCATCAGCCGGACAGGGAACACTGAAGCTTTCTTT. The chain is built from TRBV10-3 and TRBJ1-1; the match to TRBD1 covers 7 bases. The CDR3 loop spans 13 amino acids. The J segment lost 1 base and the V segment lost 6 bases, leaving 2 bases of the junction unmatched. Germline V gives CDR1 ENHRY, CDR2 SYGVKD.

The chain recombines TRBV2 with TRBJ1-2; D is ambiguous. Germline CDR1 is SNHLY and CDR2 is FYNNEI. This CDR3 is built from 13 residues. V gave up 6 bases and J gave up 8 bases, with 16 bases separating them. This CDR3 reads CASRGNGLDGYTF. The CDR3, as DNA: TGTGCCAGCAGGGGGAACGGACTGGACGGCTACACCTTC.

V gene TRBV7-3 combines with J gene TRBJ2-2; tentatively, D is TRBD1 or TRBD2 (5 bases each). The CDR3 loop spans 15 amino acids. Germline CDR1 SGHTA, CDR2 FQGTGA. Trimming shortened V by 8 bases and J by 1 base, and 14 bases separated the two germline ends. CDR3: CASSRGEGNTGELFF. Here the CDR3 DNA reads TGTGCCAGCTCTAGGGGAGAGGGGAACACCGGGGAGCTGTTTTTT.

V is TRBV6-5 and J is TRBJ2-2; D gene unclear. CDR3 length: 14 residues. CDR1 and CDR2 (germline): MNHEY, SVGAGI. V was trimmed by 6 bases and J by 6 bases, leaving 14 bases between them. The CDR3 DNA sequence: TGTGCCAGCAGCCCCAACCTAGGGTCCGGGGAGCTGTTTTTT. Its translation: CASSPNLGSGELFF.

The chain is built from TRBV6-6 and TRBJ1-1; D call uncertain. This CDR3 contains 14 residues. Trimming pared 7 bases from V and 1 base from J, leaving 13 bases between. The germline CDR1 and CDR2 sequences are MNHNY and SVGAGI (reference sequence). CDR3 protein: CASTYPGGNTEAFF. The DNA for the CDR3 is TGTGCCAGCACCTACCCGGGCGGGAACACTGAAGCTTTCTTT.

This clone has ten or more counts. The chain links TRBV11-2 to TRBJ2-1; 7 bases are shared with TRBD1. Germline CDR1 reads SGHAT; CDR2 reads FQNNGV. The CDR3 has 12 residues. Unmatched junction bases numbered 5, after V lost 9 bases and J lost 6 bases. The CDR3 DNA follows: TGTGCCAGTAGGGGACAGTCCAATGAGCAGTTCTTC. Translation gives CASRGQSNEQFF.

This clone has only a few counts. The chain recombines TRBV18 with TRBJ1-1; D is possibly TRBD1 (6 bases). Germline V lookup: CDR1 KGHSH, CDR2 LQKENI. The CDR3 has 17 amino acids. Trimming shortened V by 3 bases and J by 5 bases, and 22 bases separated the two germline ends. The CDR3 loop reads CASSPLPIGQGMTEAFF. As DNA, the CDR3 is TGTGCCAGCTCACCCCTACCGATCGGGCAGGGGATGACTGAAGCTTTCTTT.

This clone is a singleton in its sample. The chain has TRBV9 and TRBJ1-1, with 7 bases identical to TRBD1. Germline V lookup: CDR1 SGDLS, CDR2 YYNGEE. This CDR3 comprises 17 residues. V gave up 0 bases and J gave up 1 base; unmatched junction bases: 9. CDR3 region: CASSVAPQGRGNTEAFF. DNA for the CDR3: TGTGCCAGCAGCGTAGCCCCACAGGGGAGGGGGAACACTGAAGCTTTCTTT.